The 3 T cell receptor beta chains given below trace back to one sample, sequenced in a study of shared T cell receptors in the human thymus. Generated by immunoSEQ multiplex PCR, the TCRdb table keeps only in-frame clones and is missing some. The sample carries hundreds of thousands of clones, roughly 88% recorded once. These data were likewise used in another study, on human thymus T cells.

Sequencing was performed on thymocytes. The receptors stem from a girl less than two years old with a congenital heart defect.

The chain uses TRBV28 and TRBJ2-5; the D is unclear. Germline CDR1 is MDHEN and CDR2 is SYDVKM. V dropped 6 bases and J dropped 0 bases, with 14 bases sitting between them. The CDR3 extends over 15 amino acids. The CDR3 nucleotides read TGTGCCAGCAGGGTGGCCAATCTGGACCAAGAGACCCAGTACTTC. Protein product: CASRVANLDQETQYF.

The chain carries TRBV7-2 and TRBJ1-6; D is uncertain. From germline, CDR1 is SGHTA and CDR2 FQGNSA. The CDR3 totals 16 residues. V lost 7 bases and J lost 8, with 21 bases in between. The CDR3 sequence: CASKLDGPEGHSPLHF. The CDR3 bases are TGTGCCAGCAAACTCGACGGGCCTGAGGGCCATTCACCCCTCCACTTT.

This clone came up a few times. V usage is TRBV7-9 and J usage is TRBJ2-3, with TRBD1 identical over 8 bases. CDR3 length: 16 residues. J lost 2 bases, V lost 5 bases, and 9 bases had no gene match. CDR1 and CDR2 from the germline V gene are SEHNR and FQNEAQ (reference sequence). CDR3 sequence (DNA): TGTGCCAGCAGCCTACAGGGGGAACAAAACACAGATACGCAGTATTTT. As protein: CASSLQGEQNTDTQYF.